This T cell receptor beta chain was found in a study of patients and donors after allogeneic stem cell transplantation. Germline CDR1 and CDR2: LGHDT and YNNKEL (reference sequence). The V end lost 4 bases, the J end lost 4 bases, and 10 bases lay between the germline ends. The CDR3 runs 13 residues. TCRdb reanalysed the RT-PCR reads using MiXCR and keeps one entry per CDR3 protein. The sample shows about 150,000 distinct CDR3 sequences, 30% to 45% of them seen only once. The source of this sequence is a human donor who was either an allogeneic HSCT recipient or a stem cell or donor lymphocyte infusion donor (not recorded which). It is not recorded whose cells these are; they may come from a transplant donor. The V call is TRBV3-1, the J call TRBJ1-2, with no clear D. Sequenced input: blood, either unsorted or a sorted T cell fraction (not recorded which). The CDR3 nucleotides read TGTGCCAGCAGCCTCGTCTCAAGCTATGGCTACACCTTC. It encodes CASSLVSSYGYTF.